This is a list of T cell receptor beta chains from one sample in a study of OX40 agonist ivuxolimab in advanced cancers. TCRdb's table, derived via immunoSEQ multiplex PCR, lists solely in-frame clones and lacks some. The table has tens of thousands of clones, around nine tenths seen once; the top ten hold approximately 0.79%. Sequences were derived from CD4+ or CD8+ T cells sorted from blood, sampled in a trial of the OX40 agonist ivuxolimab. Receptors were obtained from an adult with an advanced solid tumor such as melanoma, head and neck, liver or kidney cancer. CDR3s include the opening cysteine and the closing phenylalanine or tryptophan. D genes are given only for firm matches. Where a row states a size, it is once, few, many or the class of an expanded clone; other rows omit it.

clone size	CDR3 length	V gene	J gene	D gene	CDR3 protein	CDR3 DNA
.	13	TRBV4-1	TRBJ2-7	TRBD2	CASSQWDYNEQYF	TGCGCCAGCAGCCAATGGGACTATAACGAGCAGTACTTC
.	14	TRBV5-6	TRBJ1-2	.	CASSPPYGFLGYTF	TGTGCCAGCAGCCCCCCGTATGGATTTTTGGGCTACACCTTC
.	15	TRBV30	TRBJ1-1	.	CAWTGGGSSKTEAFF	TGTGCCTGGACGGGGGGAGGCAGCTCCAAGACTGAAGCTTTCTTT
.	14	TRBV14	TRBJ2-1	TRBD2	CASSQRDYHNEQFF	TGTGCCAGCAGCCAACGGGACTATCACAATGAGCAGTTCTTC
.	14	TRBV10-3	TRBJ2-3	TRBD2	CAISEAGATDTQYF	TGTGCCATCAGTGAAGCGGGGGCCACAGATACGCAGTATTTT
once	13	TRBV5-1	TRBJ1-3	.	CASSLQTGNTIYF	TGCGCCAGCAGCTTACAAACTGGAAACACCATATATTTT
.	14	TRBV18	TRBJ2-7	.	CASSPGTLNNEQYF	TGTGCCAGCTCGCCCGGGACGCTCAACAACGAGCAGTACTTC
.	16	TRBV9	TRBJ1-3	.	CASSLDGSFSGNTIYF	TGTGCCAGCAGCCTGGACGGTTCTTTCTCTGGAAACACCATATATTTT
.	15	TRBV19	TRBJ2-5	.	CASSRGQGQRETQYF	TGTGCCAGTAGTCGGGGTCAAGGACAGCGGGAGACCCAGTACTTC
.	13	TRBV18	TRBJ2-5	.	CASSPGERETQYF	TGTGCCAGCTCACCCGGGGAGAGAGAGACCCAGTACTTC
.	16	TRBV5-1	TRBJ2-5	.	CASSLADSRDGGAQYF	TGCGCCAGCAGCTTGGCCGACTCCCGCGACGGAGGCGCCCAGTACTTC
.	13	TRBV5-1	TRBJ2-7	.	CASSRQGTNEQYF	TGCGCCAGCAGTCGGCAGGGGACGAACGAGCAGTACTTC
.	13	TRBV28	TRBJ1-2	TRBD1	CASRSGQNYGYTF	TGTGCCAGCAGGTCGGGACAGAACTATGGCTACACCTTC
once	13	TRBV25-1	TRBJ1-1	.	CASADGIATEAFF	TGTGCCAGCGCCGATGGGATTGCCACTGAAGCTTTCTTT
.	13	TRBV19	TRBJ1-5	.	CASKKGQTSPQHF	TGTGCCAGTAAAAAAGGGCAAACTTCGCCCCAGCATTTT
.	16	TRBV10-3	TRBJ2-7	.	CAISESNGPGRDEQYF	TGTGCCATCAGTGAGTCGAACGGGCCGGGTCGCGACGAGCAGTACTTC
.	12	TRBV29-1	TRBJ2-7	TRBD1	CSVRQGSHEQYF	TGCAGCGTTCGACAGGGAAGTCACGAGCAGTACTTC
.	13	TRBV7-9	TRBJ1-2	TRBD1	CASSLTQGDGYTF	TGTGCCAGCAGCTTAACACAGGGGGATGGCTACACCTTC